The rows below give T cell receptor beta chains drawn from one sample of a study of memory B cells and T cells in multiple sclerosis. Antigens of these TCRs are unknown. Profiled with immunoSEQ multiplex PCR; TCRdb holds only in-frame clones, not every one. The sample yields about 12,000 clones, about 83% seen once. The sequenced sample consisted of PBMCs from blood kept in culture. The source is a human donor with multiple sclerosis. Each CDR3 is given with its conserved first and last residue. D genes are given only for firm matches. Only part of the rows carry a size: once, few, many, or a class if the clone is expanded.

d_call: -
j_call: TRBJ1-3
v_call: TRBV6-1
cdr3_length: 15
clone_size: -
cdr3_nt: TGTGCCAGCAGTGATTTGACAGGCTCTGGAAACACCATATATTTT
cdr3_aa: CASSDLTGSGNTIYF

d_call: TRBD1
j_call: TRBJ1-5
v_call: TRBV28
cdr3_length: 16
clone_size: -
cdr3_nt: TGTGCCAGCAGTTTATCGACAGGGTTAAGCAATCAGCCCCAGCATTTT
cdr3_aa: CASSLSTGLSNQPQHF

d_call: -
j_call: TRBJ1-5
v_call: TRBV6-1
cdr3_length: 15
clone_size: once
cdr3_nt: TGTGCCAGCAGTAGGCGGGAGAATAGCAATCAGCCCCAGCATTTT
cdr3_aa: CASSRRENSNQPQHF

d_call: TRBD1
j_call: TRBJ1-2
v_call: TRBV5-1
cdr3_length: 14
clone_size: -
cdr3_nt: TGCGCCAGCAGCGTGACCGGGACAGGGGGCGGCTACACCTTC
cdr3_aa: CASSVTGTGGGYTF

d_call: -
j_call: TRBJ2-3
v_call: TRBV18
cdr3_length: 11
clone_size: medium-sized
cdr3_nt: TGTGCCAGCTCCCCAGACGATACGCAGTATTTT
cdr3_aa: CASSPDDTQYF

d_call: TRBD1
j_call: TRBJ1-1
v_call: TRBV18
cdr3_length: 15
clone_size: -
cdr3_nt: TGTGCCAGCTCACCTCGACAGGGGCAGGGGACTGAAGCTTTCTTT
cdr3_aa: CASSPRQGQGTEAFF

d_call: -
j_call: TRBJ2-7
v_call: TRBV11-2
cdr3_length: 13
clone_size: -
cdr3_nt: TGTGCCAGCAGCTCCTGGACCGCCTACGAGCAGTACTTC
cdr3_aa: CASSSWTAYEQYF

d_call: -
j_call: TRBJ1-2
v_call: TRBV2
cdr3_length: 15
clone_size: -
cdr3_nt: TGTGCCAGCAGTCCACCAGGGACGGGTAGCTATGGCTACACCTTC
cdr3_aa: CASSPPGTGSYGYTF

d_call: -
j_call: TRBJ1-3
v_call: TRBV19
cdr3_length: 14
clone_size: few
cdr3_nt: TGTGCCAGTAGTCTCCGAGTCTCTGGAAACACCATATATTTT
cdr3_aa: CASSLRVSGNTIYF

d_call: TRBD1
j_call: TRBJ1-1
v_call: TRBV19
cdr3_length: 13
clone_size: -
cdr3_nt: TGTGCCAGTAGTATAGGACAGGGCACTGAAGCTTTCTTT
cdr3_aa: CASSIGQGTEAFF

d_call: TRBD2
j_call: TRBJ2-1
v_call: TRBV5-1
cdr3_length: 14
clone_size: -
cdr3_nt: TGCGCCAGCAGCTCAGGACTAGCGGGAGTTGAGCAGTTCTTC
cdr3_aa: CASSSGLAGVEQFF

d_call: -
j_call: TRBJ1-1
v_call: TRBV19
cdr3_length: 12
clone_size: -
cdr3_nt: TGTGCCAGTAGTCAGCAGGGAACTGAAGCTTTCTTT
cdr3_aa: CASSQQGTEAFF

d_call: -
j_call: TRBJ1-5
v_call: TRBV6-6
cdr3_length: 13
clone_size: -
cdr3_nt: TGTGCCAGCAGTTTAAGACAGAATCAGCCCCAGCATTTT
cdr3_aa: CASSLRQNQPQHF

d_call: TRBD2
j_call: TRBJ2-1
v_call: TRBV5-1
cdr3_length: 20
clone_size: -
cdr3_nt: TGCGCCAGCAGCTCAAGCCCCATGACTTCCGGACTAGCTTCCTACAATGAGCAGTTCTTC
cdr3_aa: CASSSSPMTSGLASYNEQFF

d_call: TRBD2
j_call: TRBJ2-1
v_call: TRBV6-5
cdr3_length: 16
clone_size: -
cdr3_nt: TGTGCCAGCAGTTACGCCAGTAGCGGGGGTCGGAATGAGCAGTTCTTC
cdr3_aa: CASSYASSGGRNEQFF

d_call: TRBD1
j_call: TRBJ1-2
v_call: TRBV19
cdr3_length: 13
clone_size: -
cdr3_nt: TGTGCCAGCCGCAAGGACAGGAACTATGGCTACACCTTC
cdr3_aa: CASRKDRNYGYTF

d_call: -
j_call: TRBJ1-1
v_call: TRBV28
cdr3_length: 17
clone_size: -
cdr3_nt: TGTGCCAGCAGTTTATACTGGCAGGGGCTGAGGAACACTGAAGCTTTCTTT
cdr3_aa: CASSLYWQGLRNTEAFF

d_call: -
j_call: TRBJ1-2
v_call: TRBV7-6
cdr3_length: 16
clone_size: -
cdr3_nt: TGTGCCAGCAGCTTAAGCTGGGGTACGGGGCAGAGAGGCTACACCTTC
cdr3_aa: CASSLSWGTGQRGYTF

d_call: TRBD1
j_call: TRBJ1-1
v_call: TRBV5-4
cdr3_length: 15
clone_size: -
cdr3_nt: TGTGCCAGCAGCTTTTTAACAGGGGGACGCACTGAAGCTTTCTTT
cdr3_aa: CASSFLTGGRTEAFF

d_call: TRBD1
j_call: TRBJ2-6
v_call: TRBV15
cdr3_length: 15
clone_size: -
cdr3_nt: TGTGCCACCGTGCAGGGGGACTCTGGGGCCAACGTCCTGACTTTC
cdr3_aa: CATVQGDSGANVLTF

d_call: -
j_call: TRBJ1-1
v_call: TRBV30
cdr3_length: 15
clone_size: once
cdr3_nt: TGTGCCTGGAGTATGAGGGGACTCCTGAACACTGAAGCTTTCTTT
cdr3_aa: CAWSMRGLLNTEAFF

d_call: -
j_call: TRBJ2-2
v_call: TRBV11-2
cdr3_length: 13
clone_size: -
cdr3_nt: TGTGCCAGCAGCTTAGTAATGGGAGGGGAGCTGTTTTTT
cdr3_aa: CASSLVMGGELFF

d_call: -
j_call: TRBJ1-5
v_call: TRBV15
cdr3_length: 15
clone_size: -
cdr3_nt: TGTGCCACCAGCAGAGATGGGGGGCTGGATCAGCCCCAGCATTTT
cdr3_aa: CATSRDGGLDQPQHF

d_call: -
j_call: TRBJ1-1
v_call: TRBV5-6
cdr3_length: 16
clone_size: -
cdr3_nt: TGTGCCAGCAGCTTGGATCCTGACACCCCGAACACTGAAGCTTTCTTT
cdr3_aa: CASSLDPDTPNTEAFF

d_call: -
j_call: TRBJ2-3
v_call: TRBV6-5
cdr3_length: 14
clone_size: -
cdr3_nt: TGTGCCAGCAGTACCCGGACAGCCACAGATACGCAGTATTTT
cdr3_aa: CASSTRTATDTQYF

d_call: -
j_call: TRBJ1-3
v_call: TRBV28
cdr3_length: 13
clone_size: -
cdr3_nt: TGTGTTTCAAATTCGGGGGTTGGAAACACCATATATTTT
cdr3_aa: CVSNSGVGNTIYF

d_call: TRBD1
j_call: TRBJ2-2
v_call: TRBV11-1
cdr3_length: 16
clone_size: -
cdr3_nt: TGTGCCAGCAGCCCCCGACAGGGCCGGAGGACCGGGGAGCTGTTTTTT
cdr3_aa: CASSPRQGRRTGELFF

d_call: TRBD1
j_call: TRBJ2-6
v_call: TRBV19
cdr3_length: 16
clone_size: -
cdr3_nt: TGTGCCAGTAGCCATCGACAGGGCTCTGGGGCCAACGTCCTGACTTTC
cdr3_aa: CASSHRQGSGANVLTF

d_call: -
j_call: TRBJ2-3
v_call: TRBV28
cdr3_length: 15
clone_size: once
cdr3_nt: TGTGCCAGCAGTTCGCGGGGCGAGGGCACAGATACGCAGTATTTT
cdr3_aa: CASSSRGEGTDTQYF

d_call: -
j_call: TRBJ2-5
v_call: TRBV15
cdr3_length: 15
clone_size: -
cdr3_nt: TGTGCCACCTCTAAAACGGGCGGCTTCCAAGAGACCCAGTACTTC
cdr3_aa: CATSKTGGFQETQYF

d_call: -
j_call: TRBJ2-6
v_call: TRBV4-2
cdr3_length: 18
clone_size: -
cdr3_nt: TGTGCCAGCAGCCAACCCCACAAAGTTACAAAGTCGGGCCAACGTCCTACTTTC
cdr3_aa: CASSQPHKVTKSGQRPTF

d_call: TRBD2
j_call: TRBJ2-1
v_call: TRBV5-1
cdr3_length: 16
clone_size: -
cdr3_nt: TGCGCCAGCAGCCGGACTAGCGGGGGGACCTACAATGAGCAGTTCTTC
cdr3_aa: CASSRTSGGTYNEQFF

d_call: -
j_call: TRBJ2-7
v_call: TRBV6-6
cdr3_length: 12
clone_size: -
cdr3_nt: TGTGCCAGCAGTCCTAAGGGGTACGAGCAGTACTTC
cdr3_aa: CASSPKGYEQYF

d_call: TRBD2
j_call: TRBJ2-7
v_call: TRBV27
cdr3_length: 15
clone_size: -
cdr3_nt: TGTGCCAGCAGAGACTATGCGGGAGGTCCCTACGAGCAGTACTTC
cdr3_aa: CASRDYAGGPYEQYF

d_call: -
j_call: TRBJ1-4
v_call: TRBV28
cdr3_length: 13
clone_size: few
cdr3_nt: TGTGCCAGCAGTCCCACGAATAATCGGGGACTGTTTTTT
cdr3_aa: CASSPTNNRGLFF

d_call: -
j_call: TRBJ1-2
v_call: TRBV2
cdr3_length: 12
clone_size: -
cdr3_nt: TGTGCCAGCAGTGAAGCGCGTTATGGCTACACCTTC
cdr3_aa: CASSEARYGYTF

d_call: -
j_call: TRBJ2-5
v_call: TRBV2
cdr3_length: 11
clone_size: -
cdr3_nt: TGTGCCAGCAGCCCCTTAGAGACCCAGTACTTC
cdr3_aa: CASSPLETQYF

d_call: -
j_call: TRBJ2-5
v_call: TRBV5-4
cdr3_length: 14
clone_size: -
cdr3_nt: TGTGCCAGCAGCTTGGATTCCGATCAAGAGACCCAGTACTTC
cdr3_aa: CASSLDSDQETQYF

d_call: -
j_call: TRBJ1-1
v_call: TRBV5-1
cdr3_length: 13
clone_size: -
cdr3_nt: TGCGCCAGCAGCTTGGCGGGGAACACTGAAGCTTTCTTT
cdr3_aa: CASSLAGNTEAFF

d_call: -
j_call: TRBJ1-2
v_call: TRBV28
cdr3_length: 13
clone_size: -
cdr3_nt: TGTGCCAGCAGTGGACTGTTGAGCTATGGCTACACCTTC
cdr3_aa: CASSGLLSYGYTF

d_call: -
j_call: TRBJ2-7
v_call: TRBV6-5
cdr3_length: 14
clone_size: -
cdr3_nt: TGTGCCAGCAGTTATACCCCGACGGCCTACGAGCAGTACTTC
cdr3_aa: CASSYTPTAYEQYF